This TCR beta chain was identified in a study of blood T cell repertoires in COVID-19. The repertoire was sequenced with immunoSEQ multiplex PCR; TCRdb's copy has only in-frame clones and lacks some. The sample includes under 300,000 clones, about nine tenths of them seen just once. In germline, CDR1 is GTSNPN, CDR2 SVGIG (reference sequence). The CDR3 runs to 12 residues. The V end lost 5 bases, the J end lost 7 bases, and 14 bases lay between the germline ends. Source material: peripheral blood. This chain uses TRBV30 with TRBJ1-2, with a possible D match to TRBD1 (6 bases). The clonotype comes from a man in his forties or fifties with acute or convalescent COVID-19. CDR3 bases: TGTGCCTGGGCAAAACAGGGTTTTGGCTACACCTTC. Its translation: CAWAKQGFGYTF.